This TCR beta chain was observed in a study of blood T cell repertoires in COVID-19. Repertoires were generated with immunoSEQ multiplex PCR, while TCRdb's copy carries only in-frame clones and drops some. This sample has more than 250,000 clones, with roughly 85% found just once. The CDR3 is 15 residues long. V shed 0 bases and J 6 bases; nucleotides not matched to a gene: 6. Germline V gene sequence: CDR1 SGHRS, CDR2 YFSETQ. Study members were between about 18 and 95 years old and lived in fewer than 30 US regions. Clinical histories supplied by participants themselves formed the basis of cohort assignment.

Sequencing used PBMCs or T cells enriched from blood (not recorded which). The receptor was derived from a man in his forties or fifties who had been exposed to COVID-19. The genes are TRBV5-1 and TRBJ1-5; TRBD1 agrees at 7 bases. The CDR3 DNA is TGCGCCAGCAGCTTGGGACAGGGCTCTGGTCAGCCCCAGCATTTT. Translated: CASSLGQGSGQPQHF.